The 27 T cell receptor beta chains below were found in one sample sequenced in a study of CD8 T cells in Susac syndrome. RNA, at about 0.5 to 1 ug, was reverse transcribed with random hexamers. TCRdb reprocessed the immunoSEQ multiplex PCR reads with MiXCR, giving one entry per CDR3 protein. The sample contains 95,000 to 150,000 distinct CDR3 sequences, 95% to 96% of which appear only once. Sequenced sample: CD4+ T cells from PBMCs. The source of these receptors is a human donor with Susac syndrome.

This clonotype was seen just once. In DNA, the CDR3 is TGTGCCACCAGCAGGGACGGACAGGGGGCCTATGGCTACACCTTC. Its translation: CATSRDGQGAYGYTF. J is TRBJ1-2 and V is TRBV15, with 11 bases identical to TRBD1. This CDR3 contains 15 residues. Looked up from germline, CDR1 is LNHNV and CDR2 is YYDKDF (reference sequence). V shed 3 bases and J 4 bases; nucleotides not matched to a gene: 4. Using reference TRBV15 and TRBJ1-2 for the parts outside the CDR3, the full variable domain is DAMVIQNPRYQVTQFGKPVTLSCSQTLNHNVMYWYQQKSSQAPKLLFHYYDKDFNNEADTPDNFQSRRPNTSFCFLDIRSPGLGDTAMYLCATSRDGQGAYGYTFGSGTRLTVV.

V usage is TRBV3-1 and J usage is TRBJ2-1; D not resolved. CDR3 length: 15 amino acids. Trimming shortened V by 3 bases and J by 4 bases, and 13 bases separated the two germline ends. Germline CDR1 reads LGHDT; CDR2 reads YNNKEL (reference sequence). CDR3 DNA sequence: TGTGCCAGCAGCCAGAAGGTGGGAAGATACAATGAGCAGTTCTTC. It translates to CASSQKVGRYNEQFF.

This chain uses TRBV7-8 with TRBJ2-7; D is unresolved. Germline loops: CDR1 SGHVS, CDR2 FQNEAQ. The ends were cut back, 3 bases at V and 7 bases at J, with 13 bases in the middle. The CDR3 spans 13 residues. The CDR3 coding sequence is TGTGCCAGCAGCTTCGGGCCCGCCCGGGAGCAGTACTTC. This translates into CASSFGPAREQYF.

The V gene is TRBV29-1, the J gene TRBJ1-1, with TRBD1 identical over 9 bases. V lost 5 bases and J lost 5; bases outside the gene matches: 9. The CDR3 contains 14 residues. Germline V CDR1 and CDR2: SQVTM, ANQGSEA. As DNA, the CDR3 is TGCAGCGTTCTCAACAGGGGGCGCGGGACTGAAGCTTTCTTT. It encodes CSVLNRGRGTEAFF. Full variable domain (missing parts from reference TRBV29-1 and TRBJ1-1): SAVISQKPSRDICQRGTSLTIQCQVDSQVTMMFWYRQQPGQSLTLIATANQGSEATYESGFVIDKFPISRPNLTFSTLTVSNMSPEDSSIYLCSVLNRGRGTEAFFGQGTRLTVV.

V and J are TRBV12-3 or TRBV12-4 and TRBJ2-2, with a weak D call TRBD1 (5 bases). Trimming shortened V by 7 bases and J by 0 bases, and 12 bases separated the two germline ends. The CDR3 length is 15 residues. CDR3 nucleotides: TGTGCCAGCATATATGGGGCCGCGAACACCGGGGAGCTGTTTTTT. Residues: CASIYGAANTGELFF.

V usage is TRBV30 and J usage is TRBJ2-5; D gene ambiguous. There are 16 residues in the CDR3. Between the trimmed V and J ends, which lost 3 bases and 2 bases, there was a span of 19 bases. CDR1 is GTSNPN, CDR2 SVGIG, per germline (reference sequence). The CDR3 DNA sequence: TGTGCCTGGAGCGGGCAGGTGCGCATACCTCAAGAGACCCAGTACTTC. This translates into CAWSGQVRIPQETQYF.

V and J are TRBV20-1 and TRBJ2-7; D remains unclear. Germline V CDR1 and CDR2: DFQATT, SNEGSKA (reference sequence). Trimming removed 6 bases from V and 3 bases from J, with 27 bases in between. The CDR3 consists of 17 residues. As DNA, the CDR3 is TGCAGTGCGGTGCCGGAGTACGCGACAACCTTCTTCTACGAGCAGTACTTC. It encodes CSAVPEYATTFFYEQYF.

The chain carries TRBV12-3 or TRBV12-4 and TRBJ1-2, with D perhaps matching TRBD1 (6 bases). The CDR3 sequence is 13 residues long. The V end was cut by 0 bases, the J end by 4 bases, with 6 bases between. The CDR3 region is CASSLAGGYGYTF. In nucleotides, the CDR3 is TGTGCCAGCAGTTTAGCAGGGGGCTATGGCTACACCTTC.

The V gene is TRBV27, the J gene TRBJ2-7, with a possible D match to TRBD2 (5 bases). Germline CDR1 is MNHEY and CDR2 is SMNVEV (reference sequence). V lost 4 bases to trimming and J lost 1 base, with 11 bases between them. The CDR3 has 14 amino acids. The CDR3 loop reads CASSSAGPSYEQYF. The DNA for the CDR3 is TGTGCCAGCAGTTCTGCGGGTCCTTCCTACGAGCAGTACTTC.

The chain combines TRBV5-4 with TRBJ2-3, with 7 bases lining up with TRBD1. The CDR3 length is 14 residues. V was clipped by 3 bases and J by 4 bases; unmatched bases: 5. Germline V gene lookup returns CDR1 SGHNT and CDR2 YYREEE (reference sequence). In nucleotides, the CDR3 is TGTGCCAGCAGCTACCGACAGGGAGCAGATACGCAGTATTTT. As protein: CASSYRQGADTQYF.

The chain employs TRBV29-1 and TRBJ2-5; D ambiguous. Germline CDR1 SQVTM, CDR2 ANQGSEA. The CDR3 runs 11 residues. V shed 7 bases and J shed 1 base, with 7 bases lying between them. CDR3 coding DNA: TGCAGCGCCCGGATCCAAGAGACCCAGTACTTC. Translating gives CSARIQETQYF.

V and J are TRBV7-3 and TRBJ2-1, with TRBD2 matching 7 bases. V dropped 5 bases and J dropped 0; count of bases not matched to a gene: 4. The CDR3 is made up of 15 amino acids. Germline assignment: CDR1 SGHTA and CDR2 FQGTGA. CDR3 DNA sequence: TGTGCCAGCAGCCCTTCGGGAGGCTCCTACAATGAGCAGTTCTTC. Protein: CASSPSGGSYNEQFF.

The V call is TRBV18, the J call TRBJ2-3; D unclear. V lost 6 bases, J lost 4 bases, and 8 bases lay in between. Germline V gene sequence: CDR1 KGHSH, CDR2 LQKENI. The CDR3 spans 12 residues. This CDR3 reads CASSHAADTQYF. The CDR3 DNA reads TGTGCCAGCTCCCACGCAGCAGATACGCAGTATTTT.

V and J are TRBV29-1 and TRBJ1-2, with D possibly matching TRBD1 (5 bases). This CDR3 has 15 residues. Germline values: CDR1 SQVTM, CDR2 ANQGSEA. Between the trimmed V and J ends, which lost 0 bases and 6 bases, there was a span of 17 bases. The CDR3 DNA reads TGCAGCGTTGAAGATGAGCGACAGTGGGGGAATGGCTACACCTTC. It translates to CSVEDERQWGNGYTF.

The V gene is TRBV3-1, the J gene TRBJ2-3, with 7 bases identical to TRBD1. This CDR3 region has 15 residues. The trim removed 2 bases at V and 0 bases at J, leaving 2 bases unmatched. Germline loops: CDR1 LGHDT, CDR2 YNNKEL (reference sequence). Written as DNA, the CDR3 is TGTGCCAGCAGCCAATGGGGACAGAGCACAGATACGCAGTATTTT. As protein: CASSQWGQSTDTQYF.

As DNA, the CDR3 is TGTGCCTGGAGAAGGTTGAACACTGAAGCTTTCTTT. Translating it yields CAWRRLNTEAFF. V usage is TRBV30 and J usage is TRBJ1-1; D uncertain. Germline V gene sequence: CDR1 GTSNPN, CDR2 SVGIG (reference sequence). V was clipped by 3 bases and J by 0 bases, with 5 bases between them. This CDR3 is 12 amino acids long.

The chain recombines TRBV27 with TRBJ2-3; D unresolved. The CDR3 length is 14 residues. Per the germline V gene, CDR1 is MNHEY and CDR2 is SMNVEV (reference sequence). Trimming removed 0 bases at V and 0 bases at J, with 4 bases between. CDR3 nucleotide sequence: TGTGCCAGCAGTTTATCGTGGAGCACAGATACGCAGTATTTT. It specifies CASSLSWSTDTQYF.

The CDR3 loop reads CAISERGGNTIYF. CDR3 bases: TGTGCCATCAGTGAGCGGGGGGGAAACACCATATATTTT. This chain links TRBV10-3 with TRBJ1-3; D may be TRBD1 (5 bases). This CDR3 has 13 amino acids. Trimming shortened V by 2 bases and J by 4 bases, and 6 bases separated the two germline ends. Germline assignment: CDR1 ENHRY and CDR2 SYGVKD.

CDR3 loop: CATSDAQETQYF. CDR3 nucleotide sequence: TGTGCCACCAGTGACGCGCAAGAGACCCAGTACTTC. The rearrangement links TRBV24-1 to TRBJ2-5; D is unresolved. Germline CDR1 reads KGHDR; CDR2 reads SFDVKD. Trimming removed 4 bases from V and 2 bases from J, with 4 bases in between. The CDR3 extends over 12 amino acids.

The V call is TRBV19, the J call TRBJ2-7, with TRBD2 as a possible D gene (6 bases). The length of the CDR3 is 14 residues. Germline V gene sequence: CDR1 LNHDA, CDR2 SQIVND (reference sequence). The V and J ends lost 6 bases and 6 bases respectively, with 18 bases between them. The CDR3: CASSLGRPRGEQYF. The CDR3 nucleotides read TGTGCCAGTAGCCTGGGGAGGCCTCGGGGCGAGCAGTACTTC.

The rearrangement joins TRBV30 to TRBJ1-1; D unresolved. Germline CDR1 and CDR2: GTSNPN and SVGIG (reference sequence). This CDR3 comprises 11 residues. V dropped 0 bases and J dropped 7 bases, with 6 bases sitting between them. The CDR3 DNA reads TGTGCCTGGAGTGTACGGGATGAAGCTTTCTTT. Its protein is CAWSVRDEAFF.

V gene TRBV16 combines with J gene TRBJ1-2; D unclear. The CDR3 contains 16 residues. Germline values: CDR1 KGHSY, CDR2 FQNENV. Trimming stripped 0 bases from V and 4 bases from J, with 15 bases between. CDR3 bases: TGTGCCAGCAGCCAATCGCCGCCAGCTCCACTCTATGGCTACACCTTC. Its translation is CASSQSPPAPLYGYTF. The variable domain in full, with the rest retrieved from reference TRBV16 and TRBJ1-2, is GEEVAQTPKHLVRGEGQKAKLYCAPIKGHSYVFWYQQVLKNEFKFLISFQNENVFDETGMPKERFSAKCLPNSPCSLEIQATKLEDSAVYFCASSQSPPAPLYGYTFGSGTRLTVV.

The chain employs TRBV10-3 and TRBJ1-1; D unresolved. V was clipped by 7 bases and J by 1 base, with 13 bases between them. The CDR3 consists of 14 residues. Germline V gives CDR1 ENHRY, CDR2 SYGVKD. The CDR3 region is CAIKSPTRNTEAFF. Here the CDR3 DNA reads TGTGCCATCAAATCCCCAACCCGGAACACTGAAGCTTTCTTT.

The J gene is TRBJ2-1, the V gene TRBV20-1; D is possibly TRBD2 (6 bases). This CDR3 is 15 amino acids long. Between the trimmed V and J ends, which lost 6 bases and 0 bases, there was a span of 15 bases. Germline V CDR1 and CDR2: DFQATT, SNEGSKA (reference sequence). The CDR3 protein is CSARLAIGSYNEQFF. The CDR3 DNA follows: TGCAGTGCCCGCCTAGCGATTGGCTCCTACAATGAGCAGTTCTTC.

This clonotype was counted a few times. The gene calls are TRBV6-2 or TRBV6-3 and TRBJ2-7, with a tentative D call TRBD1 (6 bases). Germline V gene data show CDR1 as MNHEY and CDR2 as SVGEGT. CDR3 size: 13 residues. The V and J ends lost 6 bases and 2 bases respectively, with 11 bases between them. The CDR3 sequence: CASSRGQPYEQYF. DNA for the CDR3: TGTGCCAGCAGCCGGGGACAACCCTACGAGCAGTACTTC.

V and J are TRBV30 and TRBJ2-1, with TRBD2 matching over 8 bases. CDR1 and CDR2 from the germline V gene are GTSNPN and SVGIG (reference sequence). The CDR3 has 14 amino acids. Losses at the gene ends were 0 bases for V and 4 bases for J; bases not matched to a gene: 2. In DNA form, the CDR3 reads TGTGCCTGGAGTGTAGGGACTAGATACAATGAGCAGTTCTTC. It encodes CAWSVGTRYNEQFF.

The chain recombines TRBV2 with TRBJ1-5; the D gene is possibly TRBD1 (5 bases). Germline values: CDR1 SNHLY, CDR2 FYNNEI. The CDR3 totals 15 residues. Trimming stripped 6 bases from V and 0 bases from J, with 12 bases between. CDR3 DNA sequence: TGTGCCAGCAGAGCTGACAGTGTTAGCAATCAGCCCCAGCATTTT. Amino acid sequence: CASRADSVSNQPQHF. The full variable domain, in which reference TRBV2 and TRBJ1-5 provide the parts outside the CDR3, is EPEVTQTPSHQVTQMGQEVILRCVPISNHLYFYWYRQILGQKVEFLVSFYNNEISEKSEIFDDQFSVERPDGSNFTLKIRSTKLEDSAMYFCASRADSVSNQPQHFGDGTRLSIL.